Presented here are 21 T cell receptor beta chains from one specimen sequenced in a study of blood T cells in healthy people across ages. A second about 7 to 11 cycle PCR used barcoded and J-beta primers. One entry per CDR3 protein results from TCRdb running MiXCR on the 5' RACE reads. The profile shows hundreds of thousands of distinct CDR3 sequences, roughly 21% of them singletons. The specimen was blood. The receptor set was obtained from a man between 65 and 79 years old in good health.

A few counts support this clonotype. The junction and the germline gene differ at one end; a read error may be behind it. The genes are TRBV6-6 and TRBJ2-5; 8 nucleotides align to TRBD1. The CDR3 has 12 residues. Germline V lookup: CDR1 MNHNY, CDR2 SVGAGI (reference sequence). The CDR3 loop is CASSTPDRAEFF. CDR3 nucleotide sequence: TGTGCCAGCAGTACACCGGACAGGGCCGAGTTCTTC.

The rearrangement uses TRBV6-5 and TRBJ1-2; 9 bases fit TRBD1. This CDR3 is built from 15 residues. Per the germline V gene, CDR1 is MNHEY and CDR2 is SVGAGI. Trimming at V came to 8 bases and at J to 3 bases, leaving 10 bases not matched to a gene. The CDR3 nucleotides are TGTGCCAGCGGACCAGGGACAGGGCGAGACTATGGCTACACCTTC. This encodes CASGPGTGRDYGYTF.

This chain connects TRBV25-1 to TRBJ2-5; D gene uncertain. V lost 6 bases, J lost 2 bases, and 13 bases lay in between. Looked up from germline, CDR1 is MGHDK and CDR2 is SYGVNS. This CDR3 is built from 14 residues. The CDR3 DNA is TGTGCCAGCAGCACCCTTAGTGGTCAAGAGACCCAGTACTTC. Its protein product is CASSTLSGQETQYF.

In its sample, this clonotype was seen many times. The gene calls are TRBV5-4 and TRBJ2-3; D is undetermined. Trimming removed 4 bases from V and 2 bases from J, with 8 bases in between. From germline, CDR1 is SGHNT and CDR2 YYREEE (reference sequence). The CDR3 is 13 residues long. The DNA for the CDR3 is TGTGCCAGCAGCCTCGACCCCACAGATACGCAGTATTTT. This sequence encodes CASSLDPTDTQYF.

The rearrangement uses TRBV20-1 and TRBJ1-4; no definite D call. The CDR3 spans 14 residues. The V gene lost 3 bases and the J gene lost 0 bases, with 8 bases spanning the gap. Looked up from germline, CDR1 is DFQATT and CDR2 is SNEGSKA (reference sequence). The CDR3 spells CSARNGATNEKLFF. CDR3 nucleotides: TGCAGTGCTAGGAACGGAGCAACTAATGAAAAACTGTTTTTT.

This rearrangement joins TRBV6-2 or TRBV6-3 to TRBJ2-1; 7 bases are shared with TRBD1. This CDR3 is 16 amino acids long. J was trimmed by 1 base and V by 4 bases; bases with no gene match: 7. The germline gives CDR1 MNHEY, CDR2 SVGEGT. CDR3 sequence: CASSSPTGQSYNEQFF. For the CDR3, the DNA is TGTGCCAGCAGTTCCCCGACGGGACAGTCCTACAATGAGCAGTTCTTC.

The rearrangement uses TRBV6-4 and TRBJ2-3; 8 bases agree with TRBD2. CDR1 is MRHNA, CDR2 SNTAGT, per germline. This CDR3 region has 15 residues. V was pared by 1 base and J by 5 bases, with 5 bases of the junction left unmatched. CDR3 DNA sequence: TGTGCCAGCAGTGACTTCGGGAGGGCCAGAGATACGCAGTATTTT. It codes for CASSDFGRARDTQYF.

This chain connects TRBV7-9 to TRBJ2-5, with D unresolved. This CDR3 comprises 15 residues. Germline CDR1 and CDR2: SEHNR and FQNEAQ (reference sequence). Trimming stripped 3 bases from V and 1 base from J, with 12 bases between. The DNA of the CDR3 is TGTGCCAGCAGCTTTTACGAACATGGCCAAGAGACCCAGTACTTC. The encoded protein is CASSFYEHGQETQYF. The variable domain in full, completed from reference TRBV7-9 and TRBJ2-5, reads DTGVSQNPRHKITKRGQNVTFRCDPISEHNRLYWYRQTLGQGPEFLTYFQNEAQLEKSRLLSDRFSAERPKGSFSTLEIQRTEQGDSAMYLCASSFYEHGQETQYFGPGTRLLVL.

This clonotype was seen at least ten times. The chain couples TRBV28 to TRBJ2-7; D tentatively fits TRBD1 or TRBD2 (5 bases each). The CDR3 sequence is 14 residues long. Trimming left V 4 bases short and J 3 bases short, with 13 bases between. Germline V lookup: CDR1 MDHEN, CDR2 SYDVKM. CDR3 residues: CASSYKRGNYEQYF. In DNA form, the CDR3 reads TGTGCCAGCAGTTATAAGAGGGGTAACTACGAGCAGTACTTC.

This clonotype was recorded a few times. V gene TRBV7-9 combines with J gene TRBJ2-5; D is possibly TRBD1 (6 bases). The last part of the DNA fits TRBJ2-7 better; the J call may be wrong. Germline V gives CDR1 SEHNR, CDR2 FQNEAQ (reference sequence). This CDR3 is built from 14 residues. CDR3 sequence (DNA): TGTGCCAGCAGCTTCACAGGGAGTAGCAACGAGCAGTACTTC. Amino acid sequence: CASSFTGSSNEQYF.

A word on this clonotype: An end of the junction does not agree with germline; a read error may underlie this. The gene calls are TRBV3-1 and TRBJ2-7; no definite D call. This CDR3 is 11 amino acids long. CDR1 is LGHDT, CDR2 YNNKEL, per germline (reference sequence). CDR3 nucleotides: TGTGCCAACAGCCAAGTGCACGAGCAGTACTTC. Its translation: CANSQVHEQYF.

The chain uses TRBV15 and TRBJ1-1, with 8 bases that match TRBD1. Germline CDR1 LNHNV, CDR2 YYDKDF (reference sequence). Losses at the gene ends were 1 base for V and 3 bases for J; bases not matched to a gene: 4. The CDR3 spans 15 residues. In DNA, the CDR3 is TGTGCCACCAGCAGAGCACAGGGGGGGTACACTGAAGCTTTCTTT. Encoded protein: CATSRAQGGYTEAFF.

This clonotype was seen at least ten times. The rearrangement uses TRBV25-1 and TRBJ2-3; TRBD2 matches at 8 bases. In germline, CDR1 is MGHDK, CDR2 SYGVNS. Trimming at V came to 1 base and at J to 3 bases, leaving 6 bases not matched to a gene. The CDR3 extends over 16 amino acids. The CDR3 nucleotides read TGTGCCAGCAGTGAATGGACTAGCCGAGCGACAGATACGCAGTATTTT. Encoded protein: CASSEWTSRATDTQYF.

This clonotype was counted a few times. The V gene is TRBV3-1, the J gene TRBJ2-3; TRBD2 aligns across 11 bases. CDR3 length: 14 amino acids. Looked up from germline, CDR1 is LGHDT and CDR2 is YNNKEL (reference sequence). V lost 6 bases, J lost 4 bases, and 3 bases stayed unmatched. CDR3 nucleotides: TGTGCCAGCAGTCAACTAGCGGGAGCAGATACGCAGTATTTT. It is translated as CASSQLAGADTQYF.

The J gene is TRBJ1-1, the V gene TRBV5-1, with D tentatively TRBD1 (5 bases). CDR1 SGHRS and CDR2 YFSETQ come from the germline V gene. Trimming removed 7 bases from V and 5 bases from J, with 21 bases in between. This CDR3 is built from 15 residues. The CDR3 protein is CASSDSGVGGTEAFF. The DNA of the CDR3 is TGCGCCAGCTCTGATTCGGGGGTCGGTGGGACTGAAGCTTTCTTT. Filled out from reference TRBV5-1 and TRBJ1-1, the complete variable domain reads KAGVTQTPRYLIKTRGQQVTLSCSPISGHRSVSWYQQTPGQGLQFLFEYFSETQRNKGNFPGRFSGRQFSNSRSEMNVSTLELGDSALYLCASSDSGVGGTEAFFGQGTRLTVV.

The chain joins TRBV4-3 to TRBJ2-4; the match to TRBD2 covers 7 bases. The length of the CDR3 is 17 residues. Per germline, CDR1 LGHNA and CDR2 YSLEER. V dropped 1 base and J dropped 2; count of bases not matched to a gene: 8. The CDR3 sequence is CASSQGAPSGPKNIQYF. The CDR3 nucleotides are TGCGCCAGCAGCCAAGGGGCCCCTAGCGGTCCCAAAAACATTCAGTACTTC.

On this clonotype: A much more abundant neighbour one base away suggests this may be a read error. The chain is built from TRBV29-1 and TRBJ2-4; D not resolved. This CDR3 spans 13 amino acids. From germline, CDR1 is SQVTM and CDR2 ANQGSEA. Trimming shortened V by 6 bases and J by 0 bases, and 9 bases separated the two germline ends. CDR3 coding DNA: TGCAGCGTGGAGAATTTAGCCAAAAACATTCAGTACTTC. It codes for CSVENLAKNIQYF.

Comments on this clonotype: A much larger clone differs from this one at a single base, so this may be a read error. The chain couples TRBV20-1 to TRBJ2-7; D ambiguous. There are 13 residues in the CDR3. The germline V and J ends were trimmed by 5 bases and 6 bases, with 17 bases remaining between them. Per germline, CDR1 DFQATT and CDR2 SNEGSKA (reference sequence). The CDR3 spells CSAVAGKSGEQYF. DNA for the CDR3: TGCAGTGCTGTGGCCGGCAAATCGGGCGAGCAGTACTTC.

The rearrangement links TRBV27 to TRBJ2-1; D is ambiguous. This CDR3 has 16 residues. Germline CDR1 MNHEY, CDR2 SMNVEV (reference sequence). Trimming removed 4 bases from V and 0 bases from J, with 13 bases in between. CDR3 loop: CASSSRARSSYNEQFF. For the CDR3, the DNA is TGTGCCAGCAGTTCCCGTGCTAGGAGCTCCTACAATGAGCAGTTCTTC.

This sequence joins TRBV27 and TRBJ1-6; 7 bases are shared with TRBD1. Per germline, CDR1 MNHEY and CDR2 SMNVEV (reference sequence). The CDR3 consists of 15 residues. The junction had 12 bases not matched to a gene; V was cut back by 6 bases and J by 10 bases. The CDR3 reads CASSRGSRGLSPLHF. The CDR3 region has the DNA TGTGCCAGCAGCCGAGGGAGTAGGGGGCTCTCACCCCTCCACTTT.

The J gene is TRBJ2-5, the V gene TRBV7-2; 7 nucleotides line up with TRBD1. The end of the DNA aligns better with TRBJ2-1, so the J call may be wrong. There are 16 residues in the CDR3. The V gene's germline CDR1 is SGHTA and CDR2 FQGNSA. This chain's CDR3 is CASSRGQGGRYNEQFF. The CDR3 bases are TGTGCCAGCAGCCGAGGACAAGGGGGCCGTTACAATGAGCAGTTCTTC.